This T cell receptor (beta chain) was sequenced in a study of blood T cell repertoires in COVID-19. Study information: The samples span acute and convalescent COVID-19 from the United States, Italy and Spain.

Original processing methods: Reference gene primer amplification gave estimated nucleated cell counts. Repertoires were generated with immunoSEQ multiplex PCR, while TCRdb's copy carries only in-frame clones and drops some. V, J and clone size are those of that table, while D and trimming were read from the DNA. The sample yields about 190,000 clones, roughly nine tenths seen once. V was cut by 9 bases and J by 1 base, with 12 bases left in between. The CDR3 extends over 13 amino acids. CDR1 and CDR2 from the germline V gene are MDHEN and SYDVKM. The sequence came from a man aged 25-40 years with acute or convalescent COVID-19. The chain links TRBV28 to TRBJ1-1, with D possibly TRBD1 on 6 matching bases. The specimen sequenced was peripheral blood. CDR3 nucleotide sequence: TGTGCCAGTACCTCCAGGGGGAACACTGAAGCTTTCTTT. Protein: CASTSRGNTEAFF.